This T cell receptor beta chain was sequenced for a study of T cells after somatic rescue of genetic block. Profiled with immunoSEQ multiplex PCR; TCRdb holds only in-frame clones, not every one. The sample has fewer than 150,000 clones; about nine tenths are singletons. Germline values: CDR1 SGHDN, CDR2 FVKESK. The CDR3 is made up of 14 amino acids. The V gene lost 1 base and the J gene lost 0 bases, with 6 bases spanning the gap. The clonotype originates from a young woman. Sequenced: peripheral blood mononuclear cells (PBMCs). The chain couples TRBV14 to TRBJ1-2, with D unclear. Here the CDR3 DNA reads TGTGCCAGCAGCCAAGTTGGATCTAACTATGGCTACACCTTC. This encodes CASSQVGSNYGYTF.